The rows below give T cell receptor beta chains drawn from one sample of a study of T cell changes during pregnancy in multiple sclerosis. Clones were sequenced by immunoSEQ multiplex PCR, and TCRdb holds only the in-frame ones, with some missing. The table records approximately 79,000 clones, 90% to 95% of them present only once. The input for sequencing was peripheral blood, taken in the second trimester of pregnancy. Receptors were obtained from a female donor in good health, enrolled as a control in a pregnancy study. Both conserved end residues are part of each CDR3. The D gene is left open where the match is weak. Size values are once, few and many counts, or a class for expanded clones, and some rows have none.

clone size,D gene,V gene,J gene,CDR3 DNA,CDR3 protein
.,.,TRBV18,TRBJ1-1,TGTGCCAGCTCACCGCTTTTAACCAGGGTTTCAAGCACTGAAGCTTTCTTT,CASSPLLTRVSSTEAFF
.,TRBD1,TRBV4-3,TRBJ2-3,TGCGCCAGCAGCCAAGATCTTTACAGGGGCGCAGATACGCAGTATTTT,CASSQDLYRGADTQYF
.,TRBD2,TRBV2,TRBJ2-1,TGTGCCGGGTCGCGGACTAGCGGGGGGTATGAGCAGTTCTTC,CAGSRTSGGYEQFF
.,TRBD1,TRBV19,TRBJ2-5,TGTGCCAGTAGTATCCCGGGACAGGGTGTCGAGACCCAGTACTTC,CASSIPGQGVETQYF
once,TRBD1,TRBV30,TRBJ1-2,TGTGCCTGGAGCCGGACAGGGTTCTATGGCTACACCTTC,CAWSRTGFYGYTF
.,TRBD2,TRBV7-6,TRBJ2-5,TGTGCCAGCAGCCAGGGGACTAGCGTACAAGAGACCCAGTACTTC,CASSQGTSVQETQYF
once,.,TRBV30,TRBJ1-6,TGTGCCAGGGGGAGGGGTGGCTCACCCCTCCACTTT,CARGRGGSPLHF
.,TRBD1,TRBV19,TRBJ1-1,TGTGCCAGTAGTCTAAGGGGGAGGGACAGGGGCACTGAAGCTTTCTTT,CASSLRGRDRGTEAFF
.,TRBD1,TRBV4-1,TRBJ1-3,TGCGCCAGCAGCCAAGGACAGGGTGCGGACACCATATATTTT,CASSQGQGADTIYF
few,.,TRBV23-1,TRBJ2-5,TGCGCCAGCAGTCAGAGAGAGACCCAGTACTTC,CASSQRETQYF
.,TRBD2,TRBV7-2,TRBJ2-7,TGTGCCAGCAGCTTCGCAGCGGGGGGGCTTGGATCCTACGAGCAGTACTTC,CASSFAAGGLGSYEQYF
once,TRBD1,TRBV7-9,TRBJ1-2,TGTGCCAGCAGCATGGGACAGGCGTTTAACTATGGCTACACCTTC,CASSMGQAFNYGYTF
.,.,TRBV9,TRBJ2-3,TGTGCCAGCAGCGGAGGGGCGGGGGCGGCAGATACGCAGTATTTT,CASSGGAGAADTQYF
few,TRBD1,TRBV7-9,TRBJ1-6,TGTGCCAGCAGCCAACAGGGGGCGGGTTCACCCCTCCACTTT,CASSQQGAGSPLHF
once,.,TRBV6-1,TRBJ2-5,TGTGCCAGCAGTGAACGCCAGCAAGAGACCCAGTACTTC,CASSERQQETQYF
.,.,TRBV2,TRBJ1-1,TGTGCCAGCAGGGTCAGCGGATTACTATCGAACACTGAAGCTTTCTTT,CASRVSGLLSNTEAFF
.,TRBD1,TRBV4-2,TRBJ1-1,TGTGCCAGCAGCCAAGATGGAGACAGGGGGACTGAAGCTTTCTTT,CASSQDGDRGTEAFF
.,.,TRBV27,TRBJ2-3,TGTGCCAGCAGTGGAGGGGATACGCAGTATTTT,CASSGGDTQYF
.,.,TRBV19,TRBJ1-6,TGTGCCAGTAGTATAGCCGGGAATTATAATTCACCCCTCCACTTT,CASSIAGNYNSPLHF
.,TRBD1,TRBV11-3,TRBJ1-4,TGTGCCAGCAGCCCAGGGGGACTAACTAATGAAAAACTGTTTTTT,CASSPGGLTNEKLFF
.,.,TRBV21-1,TRBJ1-4,TGTGCCAGCAACAACCCTACCCGGGATTTT,CASNNPTRDF
.,TRBD2,TRBV7-3,TRBJ2-3,TGTGCCAGCAGCTGGGGACTAGTTGCAGATACGCAGTATTTT,CASSWGLVADTQYF
.,TRBD1,TRBV5-1,TRBJ2-1,TGCGCCAGCAGCGGGCGGGACAGGGCTCGCTCCTACAATGAGCAGTTCTTC,CASSGRDRARSYNEQFF
.,TRBD1,TRBV10-3,TRBJ1-5,TGTGCCATCAGTCCTAACAGGGGGACCGATCAGCCCCAGCATTTT,CAISPNRGTDQPQHF
.,TRBD2,TRBV6-4,TRBJ2-5,TGTGCCAGCAGTGACCAAGTGGTGGTACTAGCGGCGTACCAAGAGACCCAGTACTTC,CASSDQVVVLAAYQETQYF
.,.,TRBV6-4,TRBJ1-5,TGTGCCAGCAGTGCGGTTAGCAATCAGCCCCAGCATTTT,CASSAVSNQPQHF
.,TRBD1,TRBV4-3,TRBJ1-2,TGCGCCAGCAGCCAAGTACGGGACAGCGCTAACTATGGCTACACCTTC,CASSQVRDSANYGYTF
.,TRBD1,TRBV2,TRBJ2-4,TGTGCCAGCTTCGGGACAGGGGCGGAGGCCAAAAACATTCAGTACTTC,CASFGTGAEAKNIQYF
.,TRBD1,TRBV4-3,TRBJ1-1,TGCGCCAGCAGCAACAGACGACAGGGCTTGAACACTGAAGCTTTCTTT,CASSNRRQGLNTEAFF
few,.,TRBV2,TRBJ1-6,TGTGCCAGCAGCCTTACAGGTTCGGCCCTCCACTTT,CASSLTGSALHF
.,TRBD2,TRBV15,TRBJ2-3,TGTGCCACCAGCAAGAGCGGAGCGGGGGGGCGAGATACGCAGTATTTT,CATSKSGAGGRDTQYF
.,TRBD2,TRBV6-6,TRBJ2-1,TGTGCCAGCAAATGGGCTAGCGGGGATGAGCAGTTCTTC,CASKWASGDEQFF
.,TRBD2,TRBV19,TRBJ2-4,TGTGCCAGTAGTACCCGGACTAGCGGGGCGGCCAAAAACATTCAGTACTTC,CASSTRTSGAAKNIQYF
few,TRBD1,TRBV9,TRBJ2-2,TGTGCCAGCAGCCTAGGGACAGGGGGTATTAGCACCGGGGAGCTGTTTTTT,CASSLGTGGISTGELFF
.,.,TRBV27,TRBJ2-7,TGTGCCAGCAGTTCCCTTAACTACGAGCAGTACTTC,CASSSLNYEQYF
.,TRBD1,TRBV12-5,TRBJ2-2,TGTGCTAGTGGGGGACAGGGAAACACCGGGGAGCTGTTTTTT,CASGGQGNTGELFF
once,.,TRBV15,TRBJ1-1,TGTGCCACCAGCAGAGATTCAGGCATGAACACTGAAGCTTTCTTT,CATSRDSGMNTEAFF
.,.,TRBV5-4,TRBJ1-1,TGTGCCAGCAGCTTGGATTGGGGGAGGGGTACTGAAGCTTTCTTT,CASSLDWGRGTEAFF
.,TRBD1,TRBV2,TRBJ1-1,TGTGCCATGCCGACAGGGGGATCCACTGAAGCTTTCTTT,CAMPTGGSTEAFF
.,.,TRBV6-1,TRBJ1-4,TGTGCCAGCAGTGCGATGGCGGCAACTAATGAAAAACTGTTTTTT,CASSAMAATNEKLFF
.,.,TRBV6-6,TRBJ1-1,TGTGTCAGTCGGGCAGTCCCCAGGGAGGACCCTGAAGCTTTCTTT,CVSRAVPREDPEAFF
.,.,TRBV5-4,TRBJ1-1,TGTGCCAGCAGCCCCGACTCCAAGAACACTGAAGCTTTCTTT,CASSPDSKNTEAFF
.,.,TRBV7-9,TRBJ1-3,TGTGCCAGCAGCTTAGGGGCCGTAGCTGGAAACACCATATATTTT,CASSLGAVAGNTIYF
.,TRBD1,TRBV10-3,TRBJ2-3,TGTGCCATCAGTGAGTCTTTCTCCGGGACAGGCTCCACAGATACGCAGTATTTT,CAISESFSGTGSTDTQYF
.,.,TRBV5-4,TRBJ2-3,TGTGCCAGCAGCCCGCGCCTGACAGATACGCAGTATTTT,CASSPRLTDTQYF
.,TRBD2,TRBV2,TRBJ2-7,TGTGCCAGCAGGCAAGGACTAGCGGATTCAGGGCAGTACTTC,CASRQGLADSGQYF
.,.,TRBV30,TRBJ1-4,TGTGCCTGGAGTCGGTCGGATGAAAAACTGTTTTTT,CAWSRSDEKLFF
.,.,TRBV13,TRBJ2-2,TGTGCCAGCAGCTTACTTTCTCTGCGGCAGGGATCGACCGGGGAGCTGTTTTTT,CASSLLSLRQGSTGELFF
few,.,TRBV7-6,TRBJ1-4,TGTGCCAGCAGCTTAGTGGCAGTTAATGAAAAACTGTTTTTT,CASSLVAVNEKLFF
.,.,TRBV2,TRBJ1-5,TGTGCCAGCAGTGCAACAGGATGGGATCAGGCCCAGCATTTT,CASSATGWDQAQHF
.,.,TRBV6-1,TRBJ2-5,TGTGCCAGCTTAGAACACAGGGTTAGGGAGACCCAGTACTTC,CASLEHRVRETQYF
.,TRBD1,TRBV6-1,TRBJ1-5,TGTGCCAGCAGTGAGGGGGGACAGGGGTGGCAGCCCCAGCATTTT,CASSEGGQGWQPQHF
once,TRBD2,TRBV27,TRBJ2-5,TGTGCCAGCAGTCCTTTTCGGAGTCTAGCGGGACCAGACAGCAGGGAGACCCAGTACTTC,CASSPFRSLAGPDSRETQYF
.,.,TRBV5-1,TRBJ2-6,TGCGCCAGCAGCTTCGACATGCCTGGGGCCAACGTCCTGACTTTC,CASSFDMPGANVLTF
.,TRBD2,TRBV27,TRBJ2-7,TGTGCCAGCAGCACACTAGCGGGGGTTAACTACGAGCAGTACTTC,CASSTLAGVNYEQYF
once,TRBD1,TRBV6-1,TRBJ1-5,TGTGCCAGCAGTGGGAACAGGGGGTTAGTGCGGCCCCAGCATTTT,CASSGNRGLVRPQHF
.,TRBD1,TRBV15,TRBJ1-3,TGTGCCACCAGTTCAGGGGGATTCTCTGGAAACACCATATATTTT,CATSSGGFSGNTIYF
.,TRBD1,TRBV15,TRBJ1-4,TGTGCCACCAGCAACTTCACCGGGACAGGGGTTGAAAAACTGTTTTTT,CATSNFTGTGVEKLFF
.,.,TRBV7-7,TRBJ2-1,TGTGCTAGCAGCCCTACCTTCTACAATGAGCAGTTCTTC,CASSPTFYNEQFF